What follows are 32 T cell receptor beta chains derived from one specimen sequenced in a study of shared clonotypes between healthy human individuals. The naive CD8 subset, CD45RO-negative cells positively selected for CCR7, excluded terminally differentiated effector memory CD45RA+ cells. Measured with immunoSEQ multiplex PCR; TCRdb has only the in-frame clones, and not every one. The sample has some 2 million clones, approximately 94% seen once; the top ten hold approximately 1.2%. Input material: naive CD8+ T cells sorted from blood. The receptors shown here come from a man aged 18-30 years in good health.

The chain joins TRBV5-6 to TRBJ2-5; TRBD1 or TRBD2 may be the D gene (6 bases each). Germline assignment: CDR1 SGHDT and CDR2 YYEEEE. The CDR3 runs 15 residues. V was pared by 0 bases and J by 4 bases, with 13 bases between. CDR3 nucleotides: TGTGCCAGCAGCTTGGGGCTAGAGGGGGGAGAGACCCAGTACTTC. This gives the protein CASSLGLEGGETQYF.

DNA of the CDR3: TGCGCCAGCAGTGATGGGACAGCCTACGAGCAGTACTTC. This codes for CASSDGTAYEQYF. The gene calls are TRBV10-1 and TRBJ2-7; 7 nucleotides align to TRBD1. The CDR3 spans 13 residues. Trimming at V came to 3 bases and at J to 2 bases, leaving 1 base not matched to a gene. In germline, CDR1 is WNHNN, CDR2 SYGVQD (reference sequence).

This chain joins TRBV28 and TRBJ2-1; 14 bases are a match to TRBD2. J was trimmed by 4 bases and V by 6 bases; bases with no gene match: 5. The CDR3 covers 16 residues. Germline CDR1 and CDR2: MDHEN and SYDVKM. CDR3 region: CASSLGLAGDYNEQFF. DNA for the CDR3: TGTGCCAGCAGCTTGGGACTAGCGGGGGATTACAATGAGCAGTTCTTC.

The J gene is TRBJ2-7, the V gene TRBV19; unclear D gene. From germline, CDR1 is LNHDA and CDR2 SQIVND (reference sequence). The length of the CDR3 is 13 residues. The CDR3 here is CAALGGTYYEQYF. The CDR3 DNA follows: TGTGCAGCCCTTGGTGGAACTTACTACGAGCAGTACTTC.

The gene calls are TRBV4-1 and TRBJ2-3; 7 positions match TRBD2. Germline V gene data show CDR1 as MGHRA and CDR2 as YSYEKL. V lost 0 bases and J lost 8; bases outside the gene matches: 2. The CDR3 length is 13 residues. The CDR3 DNA reads as TGCGCCAGCAGCCAAGAAACGGGAGGTACGCAGTATTTT. Translation: CASSQETGGTQYF.

This chain uses TRBV30 with TRBJ1-5, with 9 bases aligning to TRBD1. Germline V CDR1 and CDR2: GTSNPN, SVGIG (reference sequence). V dropped 4 bases and J dropped 4; count of bases not matched to a gene: 5. The CDR3 runs 14 residues. The CDR3 bases are TGTGCCTGGACCCTGGGACAGGGAAATCAGCCCCAGCATTTT. It specifies CAWTLGQGNQPQHF.

The V call is TRBV6-5, the J call TRBJ1-2; D remains unclear. This CDR3 has 15 amino acids. Deletions cut 5 bases from V and 1 base from J, with 14 bases between. Germline V CDR1 and CDR2: MNHEY, SVGAGI. This CDR3 reads CASSPLPRDNYGYTF. CDR3 nucleotide sequence: TGTGCCAGCAGTCCTCTCCCTAGGGATAACTATGGCTACACCTTC.

This chain connects TRBV4-2 to TRBJ2-4; D gene unclear. The ends were cut back, 4 bases at V and 13 bases at J, with 17 bases in the middle. Per germline, CDR1 LGHNA and CDR2 YNFKEQ. The CDR3 covers 13 residues. The CDR3 DNA follows: TGTGCCAGCAGCCGCAAGATCACAGCCGGGCAGTACTTC. Translation gives CASSRKITAGQYF.

V gene TRBV4-3 combines with J gene TRBJ2-3, with D maybe TRBD2 (6 bases). This CDR3 contains 16 residues. Trimming removed 0 bases from V and 0 bases from J, with 10 bases in between. From germline, CDR1 is LGHNA and CDR2 YSLEER. The CDR3 DNA reads TGCGCCAGCAGCCAAGAATTAGCGGCTAGCACAGATACGCAGTATTTT. Protein: CASSQELAASTDTQYF.

The chain carries TRBV29-1 and TRBJ2-6; TRBD1 matches at 7 bases. CDR3 size: 15 residues. Germline-derived CDR1 and CDR2 are SQVTM and ANQGSEA. Trimming took 7 bases from V and 0 from J; bases not matched to a gene: 6. The CDR3: CSALDRHSGANVLTF. The CDR3 nucleotides are TGCAGCGCTCTGGACAGGCACTCTGGGGCCAACGTCCTGACTTTC.

The chain recombines TRBV6-1 with TRBJ2-1; 7 bases fit TRBD1. Germline CDR1 and CDR2: MNHNS and SASEGT. This CDR3 has 13 amino acids. With 10 bases clipped from V and 3 bases from J, the junction kept 6 bases outside the gene matches. The CDR3 DNA reads TGTGCCATTCCGGGACAGATCTACAATGAGCAGTTCTTC. Translation gives CAIPGQIYNEQFF.

This sequence joins TRBV23-1 and TRBJ2-7, with a possible D match to TRBD1 (5 bases). TRBV23-1 is treated as an ORF (open reading frame) with a function not yet certain. This CDR3 comprises 14 residues. Trimming pared 2 bases from V and 2 bases from J, leaving 10 bases between. This CDR3 reads CASSQNRLTYEQYF. The CDR3 DNA reads as TGCGCCAGCAGTCAAAACAGGCTTACCTACGAGCAGTACTTC.

The gene calls are TRBV6-1 and TRBJ1-5; no reliable D call. From germline, CDR1 is MNHNS and CDR2 SASEGT. Trimming removed 1 base at V and 1 base at J, with 8 bases between. The CDR3 is 15 amino acids. CDR3 bases: TGTGCCAGCAGTGAAGGGTTTTTGAGCAATCAGCCCCAGCATTTT. Translating it yields CASSEGFLSNQPQHF.

With respect to this clone: The same CDR3 is also encoded by other DNA sequences in this sample. The chain uses TRBV2 and TRBJ2-7, with D perhaps matching TRBD1 (5 bases). From germline, CDR1 is SNHLY and CDR2 FYNNEI. The CDR3 is made up of 13 amino acids. V was cut by 0 bases and J by 5 bases, with 8 bases left in between. CDR3 nucleotide sequence: TGTGCCAGCAGTGAAGCGTTAGGGGACGAGCAGTACTTC. Protein: CASSEALGDEQYF.

A remark on this clone: The same CDR3 also results from other DNA sequences found in this sample. This sequence joins TRBV6-1 and TRBJ2-1; the match to TRBD1 covers 7 bases. Germline CDR1 is MNHNS and CDR2 is SASEGT. The CDR3 runs to 15 residues. V gave up 3 bases and J gave up 0 bases; unmatched junction bases: 2. The CDR3 reads CASSEDRSSYNEQFF. In DNA, the CDR3 is TGTGCCAGCAGTGAGGACAGGAGCTCCTACAATGAGCAGTTCTTC.

The chain links TRBV25-1 to TRBJ2-7, with 10 bases matching TRBD1. The germline gives CDR1 MGHDK, CDR2 SYGVNS. V gave up 0 bases and J gave up 4 bases; unmatched junction bases: 9. CDR3 length: 17 amino acids. In DNA, the CDR3 is TGTGCCAGCAGTGAATATTCCGTCGGACAGGGGGTTTACGAGCAGTACTTC. This sequence encodes CASSEYSVGQGVYEQYF.

The rearrangement joins TRBV19 to TRBJ2-7; D possibly uses TRBD1 or TRBD2 (5 bases each). The CDR3 runs to 14 residues. Germline CDR1 LNHDA, CDR2 SQIVND (reference sequence). Trimming took off 2 bases at V and 4 bases at J, with 12 bases between the two ends. The CDR3, as DNA: TGTGCCAGTAGTATATTAGGGGACGGTTACGAGCAGTACTTC. It yields the protein CASSILGDGYEQYF.

The chain uses TRBV6-4 and TRBJ2-2; D is perhaps TRBD1 or TRBD2 (5 bases each). The CDR3 spans 16 residues. In germline, CDR1 is MRHNA, CDR2 SNTAGT. V lost 0 bases and J 4 bases, leaving 12 bases between the germline ends. The CDR3 region is CASSDSGDGGTGELFF. The CDR3 nucleotides are TGTGCCAGCAGTGACTCGGGGGACGGTGGCACCGGGGAGCTGTTTTTT.

J is TRBJ2-7 and V is TRBV7-9; possible D gene TRBD1, 6 bases. Germline lookup yields CDR1 SEHNR and CDR2 FQNEAQ (reference sequence). The length of the CDR3 is 13 residues. Trimming pared 2 bases from V and 3 bases from J, leaving 8 bases between. The CDR3: CASSLQGYYEQYF. CDR3 sequence (DNA): TGTGCCAGCAGCTTACAGGGGTACTACGAGCAGTACTTC.

The genes are TRBV6-5 and TRBJ2-7; 10 positions agree with TRBD1. Germline CDR1 and CDR2: MNHEY and SVGAGI. After removal of 2 bases from V and 6 bases from J, the junction contained 1 base not matched to a gene. There are 13 residues in the CDR3. The CDR3 DNA follows: TGTGCCAGCAGTTACCGACAGGGGGCCGAGCAGTACTTC. Protein: CASSYRQGAEQYF.

In regard to this clone: Additional DNA sequences in this sample encode the identical CDR3. The rearrangement uses TRBV27 and TRBJ2-3; D is unclear. This CDR3 comprises 13 residues. The ends were cut back, 7 bases at V and 0 bases at J, with 8 bases in the middle. Germline V gene data show CDR1 as MNHEY and CDR2 as SMNVEV (reference sequence). The DNA for the CDR3 is TGTGCCAGCACCGCATTAAGCACAGATACGCAGTATTTT. Its protein is CASTALSTDTQYF.

The chain joins TRBV5-1 to TRBJ2-2, with D hard to call. The CDR3 totals 15 residues. V dropped 5 bases and J dropped 0 bases, with 11 bases sitting between them. The V gene's germline CDR1 is SGHRS and CDR2 YFSETQ. CDR3 nucleotide sequence: TGCGCCAGCAGATCGGGTTATTCGAACACCGGGGAGCTGTTTTTT. It specifies CASRSGYSNTGELFF.

The chain joins TRBV9 to TRBJ2-7, with D perhaps matching TRBD1 (6 bases). Between the trimmed V and J ends, which lost 7 bases and 5 bases, there was a span of 25 bases. The CDR3 runs to 16 residues. Germline lookup yields CDR1 SGDLS and CDR2 YYNGEE. The CDR3 bases are TGTGCCAGCGGACTGGGGACCGGGACACCAATCCACGAGCAGTACTTC. It translates to CASGLGTGTPIHEQYF.

Comment on this clone: At the DNA level, this CDR3 is encoded by other sequences in the same sample as well. This chain links TRBV11-2 with TRBJ2-2, with unresolved D. This CDR3 spans 14 amino acids. CDR1 SGHAT and CDR2 FQNNGV come from the germline V gene. With 3 bases removed from V and 3 bases from J, the gap between germline ends came to 8 bases. CDR3 sequence reads: CASSFGLDTGELFF. CDR3 bases: TGTGCCAGCAGCTTTGGTTTGGACACCGGGGAGCTGTTTTTT. Using reference TRBV11-2 and TRBJ2-2 for the parts outside the CDR3, the full variable domain is EAGVAQSPRYKIIEKRQSVAFWCNPISGHATLYWYQQILGQGPKLLIQFQNNGVVDDSQLPKDRFSAERLKGVDSTLKIQPAKLEDSAVYLCASSFGLDTGELFFGEGSRLTVL.

The chain has TRBV27 and TRBJ1-1; 9 nucleotides align to TRBD1. CDR1 is MNHEY and CDR2 is SMNVEV in the germline V gene (reference sequence). V dropped 4 bases and J dropped 4; count of bases not matched to a gene: 7. This CDR3 region has 15 residues. CDR3 protein: CASSSLQGATTEAFF. In DNA, the CDR3 is TGTGCCAGCAGTTCCTTACAGGGGGCCACCACTGAAGCTTTCTTT.

V usage is TRBV7-8 and J usage is TRBJ2-7, with 7 bases lining up with TRBD1. In germline, CDR1 is SGHVS, CDR2 FQNEAQ. Germline trimming cut 6 bases from V and 2 bases from J; bases unmatched to any gene: 7. This CDR3 has 14 amino acids. The CDR3 DNA reads as TGTGCCAGCAGTCAACCTGGGACAGCCTACGAGCAGTACTTC. This sequence encodes CASSQPGTAYEQYF.

The chain uses TRBV28 and TRBJ2-1; D is tentatively TRBD1 or TRBD2 (6 bases each). CDR1 and CDR2 from the germline V gene are MDHEN and SYDVKM. Trimming removed 7 bases at V and 8 bases at J, with 21 bases between. The CDR3 spans 15 residues. The DNA of the CDR3 is TGTGCCAGCACCCGGGGGCTCCCCCTTCCCGATGAGCAGTTCTTC. Translated: CASTRGLPLPDEQFF.

This chain connects TRBV10-2 to TRBJ1-5; D is possibly TRBD1 (6 bases). CDR3 length: 14 amino acids. In germline, CDR1 is WSHSY, CDR2 SAAADI. V was shortened by 5 bases and J by 4 bases, with 12 bases between the two germline ends. CDR3 protein: CASSRTVGNQPQHF. The CDR3 DNA sequence: TGCGCCAGCAGTAGGACAGTGGGGAATCAGCCCCAGCATTTT.

The gene calls are TRBV29-1 and TRBJ1-3; D gene ambiguous. The CDR3 loop spans 15 amino acids. Germline V gene sequence: CDR1 SQVTM, CDR2 ANQGSEA. The V and J ends lost 1 base and 0 bases respectively, with 10 bases between them. The DNA of the CDR3 is TGCAGCGTTGAAGGGGGTGCGTCCTCTGGAAACACCATATATTTT. Amino acid sequence: CSVEGGASSGNTIYF. Filled out from reference TRBV29-1 and TRBJ1-3, the complete variable domain reads SAVISQKPSRDICQRGTSLTIQCQVDSQVTMMFWYRQQPGQSLTLIATANQGSEATYESGFVIDKFPISRPNLTFSTLTVSNMSPEDSSIYLCSVEGGASSGNTIYFGEGSWLTVV.

The chain is built from TRBV14 and TRBJ1-1; 8 bases fit TRBD1. CDR1 is SGHDN, CDR2 FVKESK, per germline. The CDR3 is 15 residues long. Trimming at V came to 4 bases and at J to 3 bases, leaving 7 bases not matched to a gene. The CDR3: CASSPRTGRDTEAFF. The CDR3 bases are TGTGCCAGCAGCCCCAGGACAGGGAGGGACACTGAAGCTTTCTTT.

The chain is built from TRBV6-6 and TRBJ2-7; D is possibly TRBD1 or TRBD2 (5 bases each). CDR3 size: 16 residues. Germline CDR1 is MNHNY and CDR2 is SVGAGI (reference sequence). V was pared by 0 bases and J by 4 bases, with 16 bases between. The CDR3, as DNA: TGTGCCAGCAGTTACTCCGCGCAGGGAGCAGATTACGAGCAGTACTTC. Its translation: CASSYSAQGADYEQYF.

The chain carries TRBV7-9 and TRBJ2-5, with 8 bases lining up with TRBD2. Trimming removed 5 bases from V and 4 bases from J; junction bases left unmatched: 3. CDR1 SEHNR and CDR2 FQNEAQ come from the germline V gene (reference sequence). The CDR3 is 13 residues long. The CDR3, as DNA: TGTGCCAGCAGCCTTCTAGCGGGAGAGACCCAGTACTTC. It translates to CASSLLAGETQYF. The full variable domain, completed using reference TRBV7-9 and TRBJ2-5, is DTGVSQNPRHKITKRGQNVTFRCDPISEHNRLYWYRQTLGQGPEFLTYFQNEAQLEKSRLLSDRFSAERPKGSFSTLEIQRTEQGDSAMYLCASSLLAGETQYFGPGTRLLVL.